Listed here is a single T cell receptor beta chain. The data belong to a study of blood T cell repertoires in COVID-19. CDR1 SGHNT and CDR2 YENEEA come from the germline V gene. The CDR3 loop spans 15 amino acids. The trim removed 8 bases at V and 3 bases at J, leaving 13 bases unmatched. Assay: immunoSEQ multiplex PCR; the TCRdb copy retains only in-frame clones and omits some. The data hold around 72,000 clones, with roughly 82% observed a single time. This TCR was recovered from a woman aged 55-75 years with acute or convalescent COVID-19. The chain employs TRBV11-3 and TRBJ2-7; 7 nucleotides match TRBD2. What was sequenced was peripheral blood. The CDR3 DNA is TGTGCCAGCCCGCGCGGGAGAAAGGGAGGCTACGAGCAGTACTTC. Translating it yields CASPRGRKGGYEQYF.